This TCR beta chain is drawn from a study of CD8 T cells in Susac syndrome. Study results and limitations: The study's TCR sequencing and HLA analysis covered a relatively small number of individuals, and the study acknowledged this.

The patients who served as multiple sclerosis controls were treatment-naive and had stable or active relapsing-remitting disease that fulfilled the revised McDonald criteria. Negative magnetic isolation gave CD8+ and CD4+ cells; FACS enriched CD8+ TEMRA. As for this clonotype: Its antigen is as yet unknown.

The germline gives CDR1 SEHNR, CDR2 FQNEAQ (reference sequence). This CDR3 has 16 amino acids. V was clipped by 3 bases and J by 7 bases; unmatched bases: 4. After extraction with the RNeasy kit, about 0.45 to 1 ug of the RNA was reverse transcribed using random hexamers. Amplification of TCR beta CDR3 spanned 54 Vbeta and 13 Jbeta via immunoSEQ multiplex PCR. MiXCR was run by TCRdb on the immunoSEQ multiplex PCR reads, yielding one entry per CDR3 protein. Among about 300,000 distinct CDR3 sequences, approximately 85% were seen once, and the ten largest hold about 0.22%. The sample taken for sequencing was CD8+ T cells from PBMCs. The receptor was derived from a human donor with multiple sclerosis. The chain is built from TRBV7-9 and TRBJ2-2; TRBD2 matches 14 bases. The CDR3 is CASSLGLAGAFGELFF. In DNA form, the CDR3 reads TGTGCCAGCAGCTTGGGACTAGCGGGAGCTTTCGGGGAGCTGTTTTTT.